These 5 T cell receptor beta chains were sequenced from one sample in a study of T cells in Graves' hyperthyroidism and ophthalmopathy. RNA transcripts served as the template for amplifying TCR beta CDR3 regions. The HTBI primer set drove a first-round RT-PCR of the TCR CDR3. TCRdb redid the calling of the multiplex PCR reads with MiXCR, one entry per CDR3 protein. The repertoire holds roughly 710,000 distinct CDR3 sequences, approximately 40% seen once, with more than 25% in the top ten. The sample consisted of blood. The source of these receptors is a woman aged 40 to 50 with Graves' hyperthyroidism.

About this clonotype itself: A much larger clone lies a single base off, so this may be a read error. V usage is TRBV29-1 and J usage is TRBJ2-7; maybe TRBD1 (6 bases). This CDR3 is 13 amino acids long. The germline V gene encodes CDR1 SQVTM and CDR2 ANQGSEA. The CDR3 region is CRVGTSDRYEQYF. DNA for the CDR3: TGCAGGGTCGGGACCTCGGACAGATACGAGCAGTACTTC.

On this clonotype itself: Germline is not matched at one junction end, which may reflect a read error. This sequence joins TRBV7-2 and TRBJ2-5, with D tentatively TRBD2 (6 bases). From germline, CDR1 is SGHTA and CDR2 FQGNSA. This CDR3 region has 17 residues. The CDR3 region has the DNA TGCGCCAGCAGCCAAGAATGGGGGAGGTCCTTTCAAGAGACCCAGTACTTC. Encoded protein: CASSQEWGRSFQETQYF.

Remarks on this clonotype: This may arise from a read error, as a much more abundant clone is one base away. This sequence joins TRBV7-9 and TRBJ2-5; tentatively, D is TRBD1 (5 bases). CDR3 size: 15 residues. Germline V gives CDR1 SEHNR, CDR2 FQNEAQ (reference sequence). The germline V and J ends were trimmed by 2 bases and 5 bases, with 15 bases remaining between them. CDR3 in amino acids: CASSLSTGDRETQYF. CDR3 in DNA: TGTGCCAGCAGCTTATCCACAGGAGATAGGGAGACCCAGTACTTC.

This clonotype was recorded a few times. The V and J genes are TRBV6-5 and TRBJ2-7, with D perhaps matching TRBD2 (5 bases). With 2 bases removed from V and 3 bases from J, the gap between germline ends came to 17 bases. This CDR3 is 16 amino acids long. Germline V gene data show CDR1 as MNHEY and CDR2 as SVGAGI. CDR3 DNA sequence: TGTGCCAGCAGTTACGGGTCGGGAATTACGGTCTACGAGCAGTACTTC. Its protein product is CASSYGSGITVYEQYF.

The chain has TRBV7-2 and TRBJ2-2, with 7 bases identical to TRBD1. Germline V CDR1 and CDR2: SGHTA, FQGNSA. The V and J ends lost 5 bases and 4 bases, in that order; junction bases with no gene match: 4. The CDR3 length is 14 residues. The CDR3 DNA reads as TGTGCCAGCAGCCAGGGACAGTTCACCGGGGAGCTGTTTTTT. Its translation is CASSQGQFTGELFF.